This paragraph covers one TCR beta chain sequence. Per the original methods: Amplification of reference gene primers was used by the study to estimate nucleated cell counts. The method was immunoSEQ multiplex PCR; TCRdb's version includes in-frame clones alone and lacks a portion of them. For V, J and clone size, that table is used; D and trimming come from the DNA. The data show some 210,000 clones, around four fifths seen once. CDR3 length: 17 amino acids. Deletions cut 8 bases from V and 0 bases from J, with 20 bases between. Germline V gene data show CDR1 as LNHDA and CDR2 as SQIVND (reference sequence). The data originate from a study of blood T cell repertoires in COVID-19. Study summary: Both acute and convalescent COVID-19 samples were obtained from the United States, Italy and Spain. T cells, B-cell-depleted T cells, or PBMCs supplied cDNA or gDNA.

The origin of this receptor is a human donor in a cohort sampled during active COVID-19. The specimen sequenced was peripheral blood. The V gene is TRBV19, the J gene TRBJ1-5; D possibly corresponds to TRBD1 (6 bases). Here the CDR3 DNA reads TGTGCCAGTGTATCAGGGGTCGGAGAACTTAGCAATCAGCCCCAGCATTTT. Residues: CASVSGVGELSNQPQHF.